This TCR beta chain derives from a study of T cell responses to AZD1222 COVID-19 vaccine. At the level of the study: Second-dose schedules of about 4 or about 12 weeks were combined. Whole-study results and caveats: Of the AZD1222 recipients, only five to seven were seropositive at baseline. Nearly half of spike-specific TCRs reportedly target unmutated variant regions. After two AZD1222 doses, spike-specific TCR breadth and depth rose versus day 0.

Between the trimmed V and J ends, which lost 0 bases and 4 bases, there was a span of 9 bases. Germline values: CDR1 WSHSY, CDR2 SAAADI. The CDR3 is 14 amino acids. A note on this clone: Antigen specificity is unknown.

Repertoires were generated with immunoSEQ multiplex PCR, while TCRdb's copy carries only in-frame clones and drops some. Of some 170,000 clones in the sample, approximately 93% were seen once. Sequencing was performed on peripheral blood, taken on day 0 of AZD1222 vaccination. The sequence was collected from an adult in good health. V and J are TRBV10-2 and TRBJ1-2, with D hard to call. The CDR3 sequence is CASSESEGFYGYTF. The CDR3 coding sequence is TGCGCCAGCAGTGAGTCTGAGGGATTCTATGGCTACACCTTC.